This T cell receptor beta chain is from a study of tumor-infiltrating lymphocytes in primary liver carcinoma. Whole-study results and caveats: Just about 7.5-24% of leading clones were found in every one of five regions. Whereas tumor region pairs overlapped more, tumor-adjacent and tumor-blood pairs overlapped less.

DNA and RNA were both co-extracted from 20-30 mg of bulk tissue that had not been sorted. This clonotype was counted many times. What it recognizes is unknown. The germline gives CDR1 SEHNR, CDR2 FQNEAQ (reference sequence). The V segment lost 7 bases and the J segment 8 bases; nucleotides outside the gene matches: 6. CDR3 length: 13 residues. cDNA specific to TCR beta was made from around 530 ng of total RNA, with a constant-region primer employed for priming. Researchers made the TCR beta libraries by running three nested multiplex PCR rounds with slightly modified ARM-PCR. The first two PCR rounds, roughly 9 cycles each, used TRBV1-TRBV30 forward primers and a C-beta reverse primer. TCRdb reprocessed the multiplex PCR reads via MiXCR and lists one record per CDR3 protein. This sample has about 110,000 distinct CDR3 sequences, with roughly 80% found just once.

This sequence was found in a man aged 35-49 years with primary liver carcinoma and hepatitis B virus infection. The genes are TRBV7-9 and TRBJ1-4, with TRBD1 matching over 8 bases. The sequenced material came from liver tumor tissue from sampling region 3. The subset: tumor region T3, left-lateral pole. Here the CDR3 DNA reads TGTGCCAGCACGCGGACAGGGAGGGAAAAACTGTTTTTT. Its translation is CASTRTGREKLFF. The full variable domain, completed using reference TRBV7-9 and TRBJ1-4, is DTGVSQNPRHKITKRGQNVTFRCDPISEHNRLYWYRQTLGQGPEFLTYFQNEAQLEKSRLLSDRFSAERPKGSFSTLEIQRTEQGDSAMYLCASTRTGREKLFFGSGTQLSVL.